The TCR beta chain under discussion was sequenced for a study of T-cell memory formation after mild COVID-19. This clonotype was detected ten times or more. Its target is not known. The length of the CDR3 is 15 residues. CDR1 and CDR2 from the germline V gene are SGHRS and YFSETQ. V dropped 4 bases and J dropped 3; count of bases not matched to a gene: 5. Via MiXCR, TCRdb re-called the 5' RACE reads, giving one row per CDR3 protein. The table lists hundreds of thousands of distinct CDR3 sequences, approximately 15% of them singletons. Study-level points and caveats: Some clones that responded were present in memory (sampled pre-infection), which suggests cross-reactive memory joined. There was a balanced CD4/CD8 profile in clones contracting day 15 to 85, and later expanders leaned CD4+.

The sample comprised PBMCs or a T cell subset sorted from them (not recorded which). The chain carries TRBV5-1 and TRBJ2-2, with 8 positions matching TRBD1. The sequence derives from a man younger than 35 who had mild COVID-19 (a few samples of this study predate the infection). Cell type and time point are not known. CDR3 region: CASSPGQGYTGELFF. CDR3 nucleotides: TGCGCCAGCAGCCCAGGACAGGGATACACCGGGGAGCTGTTTTTT. Using reference TRBV5-1 and TRBJ2-2 for the parts outside the CDR3, the full variable domain is KAGVTQTPRYLIKTRGQQVTLSCSPISGHRSVSWYQQTPGQGLQFLFEYFSETQRNKGNFPGRFSGRQFSNSRSEMNVSTLELGDSALYLCASSPGQGYTGELFFGEGSRLTVL.